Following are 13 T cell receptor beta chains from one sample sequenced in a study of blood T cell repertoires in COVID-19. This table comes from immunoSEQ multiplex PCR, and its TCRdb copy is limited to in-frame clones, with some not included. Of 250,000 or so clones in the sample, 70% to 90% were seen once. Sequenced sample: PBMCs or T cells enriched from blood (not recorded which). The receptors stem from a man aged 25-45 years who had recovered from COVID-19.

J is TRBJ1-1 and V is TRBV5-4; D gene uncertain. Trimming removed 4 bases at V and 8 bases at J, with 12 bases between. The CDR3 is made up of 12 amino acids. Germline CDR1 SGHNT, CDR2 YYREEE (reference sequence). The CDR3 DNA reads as TGTGCCAGCAGCGTGGGCGGCAGAGAAGCTTTCTTT. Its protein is CASSVGGREAFF.

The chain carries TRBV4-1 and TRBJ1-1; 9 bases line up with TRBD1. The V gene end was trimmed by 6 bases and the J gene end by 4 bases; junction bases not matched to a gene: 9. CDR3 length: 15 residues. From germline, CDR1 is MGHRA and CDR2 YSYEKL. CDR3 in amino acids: CASRPTGGIGTEAFF. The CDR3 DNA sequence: TGCGCCAGCAGACCAACAGGGGGCATCGGCACTGAAGCTTTCTTT.

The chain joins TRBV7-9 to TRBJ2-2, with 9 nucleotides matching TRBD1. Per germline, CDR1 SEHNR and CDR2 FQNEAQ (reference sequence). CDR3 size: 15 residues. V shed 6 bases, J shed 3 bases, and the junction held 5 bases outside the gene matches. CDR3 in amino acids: CASSPQGAHTGELFF. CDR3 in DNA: TGTGCCAGCAGTCCACAGGGGGCGCACACCGGGGAGCTGTTTTTT.

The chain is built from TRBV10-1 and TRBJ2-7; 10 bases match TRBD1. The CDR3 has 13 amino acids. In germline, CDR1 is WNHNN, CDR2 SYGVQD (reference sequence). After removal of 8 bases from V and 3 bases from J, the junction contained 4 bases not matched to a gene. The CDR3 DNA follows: TGCGCCAGCGGAGGGACAGGGGTCTACGAGCAGTACTTC. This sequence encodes CASGGTGVYEQYF.

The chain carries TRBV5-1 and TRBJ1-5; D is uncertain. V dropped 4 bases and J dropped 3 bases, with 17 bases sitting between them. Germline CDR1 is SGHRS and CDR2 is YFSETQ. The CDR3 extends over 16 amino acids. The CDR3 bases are TGCGCCAGCAGCATACTTCCTATCGGGGACAATCAGCCCCAGCATTTT. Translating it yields CASSILPIGDNQPQHF.

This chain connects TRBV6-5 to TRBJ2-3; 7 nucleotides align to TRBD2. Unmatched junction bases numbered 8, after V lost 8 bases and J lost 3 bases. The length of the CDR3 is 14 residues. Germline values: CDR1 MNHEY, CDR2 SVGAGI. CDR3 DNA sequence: TGTGCCAGCTGTTTGAGGGAGGGGACAGATACGCAGTATTTT. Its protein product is CASCLREGTDTQYF.

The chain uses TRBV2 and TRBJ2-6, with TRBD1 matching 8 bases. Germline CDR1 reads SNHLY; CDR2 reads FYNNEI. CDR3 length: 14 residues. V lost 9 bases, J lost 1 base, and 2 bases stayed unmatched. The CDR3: CARGQASGANVLTF. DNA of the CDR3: TGTGCCAGGGGACAGGCATCTGGGGCCAACGTCCTGACTTTC.

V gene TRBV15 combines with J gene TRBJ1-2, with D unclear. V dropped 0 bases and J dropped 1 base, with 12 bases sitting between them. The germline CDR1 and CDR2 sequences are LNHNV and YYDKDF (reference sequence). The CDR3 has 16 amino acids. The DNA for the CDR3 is TGTGCCACCAGCAGAGATACGGGAGCATTTAACTATGGCTACACCTTC. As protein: CATSRDTGAFNYGYTF. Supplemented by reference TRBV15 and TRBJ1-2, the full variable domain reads DAMVIQNPRYQVTQFGKPVTLSCSQTLNHNVMYWYQQKSSQAPKLLFHYYDKDFNNEADTPDNFQSRRPNTSFCFLDIRSPGLGDTAMYLCATSRDTGAFNYGYTFGSGTRLTVV.

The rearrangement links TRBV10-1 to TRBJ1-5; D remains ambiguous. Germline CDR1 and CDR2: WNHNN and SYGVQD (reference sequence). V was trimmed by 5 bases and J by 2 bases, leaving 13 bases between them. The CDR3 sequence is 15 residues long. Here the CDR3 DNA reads TGCGCCAGCAGTTGGGCCCCAAAGGGCAATCAGCCCCAGCATTTT. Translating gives CASSWAPKGNQPQHF.

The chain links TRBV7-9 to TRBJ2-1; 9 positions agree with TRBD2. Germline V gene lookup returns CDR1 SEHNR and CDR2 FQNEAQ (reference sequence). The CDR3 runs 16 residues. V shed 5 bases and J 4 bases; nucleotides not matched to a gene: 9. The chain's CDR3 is CASSPWLAGIYNEQFF. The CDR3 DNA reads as TGTGCCAGCAGCCCCTGGCTAGCGGGGATATACAATGAGCAGTTCTTC.

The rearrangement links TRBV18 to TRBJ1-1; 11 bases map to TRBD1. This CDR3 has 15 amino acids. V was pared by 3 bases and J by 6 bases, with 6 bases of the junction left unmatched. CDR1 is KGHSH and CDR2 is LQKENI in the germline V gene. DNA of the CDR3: TGTGCCAGCTCACCGCCGGGACAGGGGGTCGCTGAAGCTTTCTTT. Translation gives CASSPPGQGVAEAFF.

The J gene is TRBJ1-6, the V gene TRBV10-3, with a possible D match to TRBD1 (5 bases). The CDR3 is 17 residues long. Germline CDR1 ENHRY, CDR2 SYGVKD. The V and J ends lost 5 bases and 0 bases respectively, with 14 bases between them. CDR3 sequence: CAISPGRDNSYNSPLHF. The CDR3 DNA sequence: TGTGCCATCAGTCCAGGGCGGGATAACTCCTATAATTCACCCCTCCACTTT.

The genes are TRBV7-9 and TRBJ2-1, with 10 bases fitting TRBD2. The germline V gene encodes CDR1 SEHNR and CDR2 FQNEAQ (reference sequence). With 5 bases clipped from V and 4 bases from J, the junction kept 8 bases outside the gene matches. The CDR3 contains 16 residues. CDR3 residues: CASSPRTSGNYNEQFF. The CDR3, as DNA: TGTGCCAGCAGCCCCCGGACTAGCGGAAATTACAATGAGCAGTTCTTC. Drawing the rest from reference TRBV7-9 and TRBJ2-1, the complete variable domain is DTGVSQNPRHKITKRGQNVTFRCDPISEHNRLYWYRQTLGQGPEFLTYFQNEAQLEKSRLLSDRFSAERPKGSFSTLEIQRTEQGDSAMYLCASSPRTSGNYNEQFFGPGTRLTVL.